This T cell receptor beta chain came from a study of graft-versus-host responses after intestinal transplantation. CDR3 length: 15 amino acids. The V segment lost 2 bases and the J segment 6 bases; nucleotides outside the gene matches: 6. CDR1 MNHEY and CDR2 SMNVEV come from the germline V gene (reference sequence). Data came from immunoSEQ multiplex PCR; TCRdb stores just in-frame clones and leaves some out. The table lists roughly 93,000 clones, 85% to 95% of them singletons. Worth noting for this clone: Antigen specificity is unknown.

This specimen consisted of unstimulated CD8+ T cells sorted from spleen or lymph node cells, obtained before transplant. The rearrangement links TRBV27 to TRBJ2-1, with 8 bases that match TRBD2. This receptor was taken from a human donor who was the organ donor for an intestinal transplant. The CDR3 here is CASSLRGGALNEQFF. In DNA, the CDR3 is TGTGCCAGCAGTTTACGGGGGGGGGCCCTCAATGAGCAGTTCTTC.